Below, 8 T cell receptor beta chains from the same sample are listed, as sequenced in a study of human T cells and chemical hapten exposure. Sample time point: patch test 3, about 24 weeks after DPC sensitization. Treatment indicated: therapeutic diphenylcyclopropenone sensitization with weekly scalp DPC. TCRdb analysed the RACE reads with MiXCR anew, one entry per CDR3 protein. The sample lists 25,000 to 35,000 distinct CDR3 sequences; about 5% were seen once. Sequenced here: whole blood, sampled in connection with sensitization to the hapten diphenylcyclopropenone (DPC). The receptors originated from a man aged 25 to 45 with alopecia areata. Some clones in this sample may be carry-over from other donors' samples.

This clonotype was picked up many times. The rearrangement uses TRBV29-1 and TRBJ1-1, with D possibly matching TRBD1 (5 bases). This CDR3 has 10 residues. Germline V gives CDR1 SQVTM, CDR2 ANQGSEA. CDR3 residues: CSTGNTEAFF. DNA for the CDR3: TGCAGTACAGGGAACACTGAAGCTTTCTTT.

This clonotype was observed many times. The rearrangement joins TRBV25-1 to TRBJ2-5, with D tentatively TRBD1 or TRBD2 (5 bases each). Germline CDR1 MGHDK, CDR2 SYGVNS. The germline V and J ends were trimmed by 7 bases and 5 bases, with 20 bases remaining between them. This CDR3 comprises 15 residues. CDR3 residues: CASTPMKIGEETQYF. For the CDR3, the DNA is TGTGCCAGCACCCCGATGAAGATAGGGGAGGAGACCCAGTACTTC.

This clonotype has only a few counts. The chain has TRBV6-2 or TRBV6-3 and TRBJ2-3; D assignment may be TRBD1 or TRBD2 (5 bases each). This CDR3 region has 16 residues. Germline V gene data show CDR1 as MNHEY and CDR2 as SVGEGT. V shed 1 base and J shed 4 bases, with 15 bases lying between them. This chain's CDR3 is CASSYYGGKVSDTQYF. For the CDR3, the DNA is TGTGCCAGCAGTTACTATGGGGGAAAAGTCTCAGATACGCAGTATTTT.

This clonotype was observed many times. J is TRBJ2-5 and V is TRBV6-5; 7 bases agree with TRBD1. The V and J ends lost 0 bases and 2 bases, in that order; junction bases with no gene match: 6. This CDR3 has 16 residues. From germline, CDR1 is MNHEY and CDR2 SVGAGI. CDR3 amino acids: CASSYSVRGLQETQYF. CDR3 bases: TGTGCCAGCAGTTACTCGGTCAGGGGGTTACAAGAGACCCAGTACTTC.

This clonotype was found many times. The chain is built from TRBV5-6 and TRBJ2-1; 8 bases fit TRBD1. The CDR3 is 17 residues long. Germline CDR1 reads SGHDT; CDR2 reads YYEEEE. The V gene end was trimmed by 0 bases and the J gene end by 7 bases; junction bases not matched to a gene: 12. CDR3 nucleotide sequence: TGTGCCAGCAGCTTGGAGGTGGTCGGTACAGGGGGGAATGAGCAGTTCTTC. Amino acids: CASSLEVVGTGGNEQFF. The variable domain in full, with the rest retrieved from reference TRBV5-6 and TRBJ2-1, is DAGVTQSPTHLIKTRGQQVTLRCSPKSGHDTVSWYQQALGQGPQFIFQYYEEEERQRGNFPDRFSGHQFPNYSSELNVNALLLGDSALYLCASSLEVVGTGGNEQFFGPGTRLTVL.

This clonotype appeared many times. The V and J genes are TRBV18 and TRBJ1-4; D is unclear. The ends were cut back, 3 bases at V and 3 bases at J, with 11 bases in the middle. The V gene's germline CDR1 is KGHSH and CDR2 LQKENI. CDR3 size: 15 residues. In nucleotides, the CDR3 is TGTGCCAGCTCACCTGTCGCGCCTGCTAATGAAAAACTGTTTTTT. This gives the protein CASSPVAPANEKLFF.

In this sample, this clonotype turned up many times. The chain links TRBV20-1 to TRBJ2-7, with 7 bases lining up with TRBD1. V lost 3 bases and J lost 0; bases outside the gene matches: 8. The CDR3 extends over 15 amino acids. CDR1 and CDR2 from the germline V gene are DFQATT and SNEGSKA (reference sequence). The CDR3 region is CSASQQGSFSYEQYF. CDR3 nucleotides: TGCAGTGCTAGTCAACAGGGGTCCTTCTCCTACGAGCAGTACTTC.

This clonotype was picked up many times. The chain uses TRBV30 and TRBJ2-5, with D maybe TRBD1 (5 bases). V was clipped by 3 bases and J by 1 base, with 12 bases between them. The germline CDR1 and CDR2 sequences are GTSNPN and SVGIG (reference sequence). The CDR3 runs 14 residues. The CDR3 nucleotides are TGTGCCTGGAGCCAAGGGGCGTTCCAAGAGACCCAGTACTTC. Translation gives CAWSQGAFQETQYF.